This T cell receptor (beta chain) was sequenced in a study of T cell responses to AZD1222 COVID-19 vaccine. Sequencing used immunoSEQ multiplex PCR; TCRdb keeps in-frame clones, though not all of them. In the table there are roughly 97,000 clones, approximately 88% of which are singletons. From germline, CDR1 is SGHRS and CDR2 YFSETQ. V was trimmed by 0 bases and J by 4 bases, leaving 14 bases between them. The CDR3 is made up of 15 amino acids. The clonotype comes from an adult in good health. Sequenced material: peripheral blood, taken on day 0 of AZD1222 vaccination. The V gene is TRBV5-1, the J gene TRBJ2-7; D is perhaps TRBD1 (7 bases). The CDR3 reads CASSLVLAGQYEQYF. CDR3 coding DNA: TGCGCCAGCAGCTTGGTTCTTGCGGGACAGTACGAGCAGTACTTC. Using reference TRBV5-1 and TRBJ2-7 for the parts outside the CDR3, the full variable domain is KAGVTQTPRYLIKTRGQQVTLSCSPISGHRSVSWYQQTPGQGLQFLFEYFSETQRNKGNFPGRFSGRQFSNSRSEMNVSTLELGDSALYLCASSLVLAGQYEQYFGPGTRLTVT.